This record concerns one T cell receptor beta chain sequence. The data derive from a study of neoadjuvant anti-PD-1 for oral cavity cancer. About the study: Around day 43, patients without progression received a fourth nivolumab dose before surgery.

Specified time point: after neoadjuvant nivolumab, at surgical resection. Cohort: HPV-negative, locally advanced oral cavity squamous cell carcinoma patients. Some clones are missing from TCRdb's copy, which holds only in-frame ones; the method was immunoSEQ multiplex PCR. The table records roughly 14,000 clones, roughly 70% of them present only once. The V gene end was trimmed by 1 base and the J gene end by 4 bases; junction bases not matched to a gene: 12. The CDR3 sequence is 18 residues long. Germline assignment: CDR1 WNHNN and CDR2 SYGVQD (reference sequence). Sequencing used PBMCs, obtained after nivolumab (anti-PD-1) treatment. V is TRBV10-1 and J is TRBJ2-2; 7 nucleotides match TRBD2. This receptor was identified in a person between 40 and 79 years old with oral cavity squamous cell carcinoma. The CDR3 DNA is TGCGCCAGCAGTGAGTTCAAGAGTGGGACTACGGCCACCGGGGAGCTGTTTTTT. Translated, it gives CASSEFKSGTTATGELFF.